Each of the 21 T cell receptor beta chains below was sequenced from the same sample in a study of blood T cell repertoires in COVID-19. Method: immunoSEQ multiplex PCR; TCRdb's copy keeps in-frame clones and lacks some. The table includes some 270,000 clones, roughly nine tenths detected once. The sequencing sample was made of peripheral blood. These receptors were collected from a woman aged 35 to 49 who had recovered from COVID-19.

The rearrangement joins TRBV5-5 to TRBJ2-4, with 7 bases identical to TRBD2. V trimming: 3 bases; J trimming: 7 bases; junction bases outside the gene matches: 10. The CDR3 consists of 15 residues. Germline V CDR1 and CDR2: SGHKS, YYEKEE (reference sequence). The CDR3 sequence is CASSSEGLAVNIQYF. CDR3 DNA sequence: TGTGCCAGCAGCTCGGAGGGGCTAGCGGTCAACATTCAGTACTTC.

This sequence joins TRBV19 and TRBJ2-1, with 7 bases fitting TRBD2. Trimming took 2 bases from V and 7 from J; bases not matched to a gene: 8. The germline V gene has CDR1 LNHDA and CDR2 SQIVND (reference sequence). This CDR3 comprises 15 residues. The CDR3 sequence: CASSIWGLQLNEQFF. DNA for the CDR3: TGTGCCAGTAGTATATGGGGACTACAACTAAATGAGCAGTTCTTC.

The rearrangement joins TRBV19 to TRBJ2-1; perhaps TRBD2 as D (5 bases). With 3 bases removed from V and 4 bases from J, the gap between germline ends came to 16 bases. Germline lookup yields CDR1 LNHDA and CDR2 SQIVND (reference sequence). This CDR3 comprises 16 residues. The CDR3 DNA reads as TGTGCCAGTAGTATCCTTCCCAGCGGAAGATACAATGAGCAGTTCTTC. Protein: CASSILPSGRYNEQFF.

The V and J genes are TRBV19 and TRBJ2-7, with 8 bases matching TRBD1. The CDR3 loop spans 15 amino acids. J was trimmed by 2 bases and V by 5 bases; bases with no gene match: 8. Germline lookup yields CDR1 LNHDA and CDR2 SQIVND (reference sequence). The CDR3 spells CASSRPRTGTYEQYF. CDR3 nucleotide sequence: TGTGCCAGTAGTCGACCCCGGACAGGGACCTACGAGCAGTACTTC.

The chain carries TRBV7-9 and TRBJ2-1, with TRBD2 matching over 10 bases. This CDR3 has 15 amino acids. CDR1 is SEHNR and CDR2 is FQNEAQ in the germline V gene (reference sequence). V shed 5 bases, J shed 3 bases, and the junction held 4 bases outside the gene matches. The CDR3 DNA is TGTGCCAGCAGCCCTAGCGGGAGTATCTACAATGAGCAGTTCTTC. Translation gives CASSPSGSIYNEQFF.

CDR3 DNA: TGTGCCAGCAGCTTAGCGCCGGGGGGAAACACCGGGGAGCTGTTTTTT. It specifies CASSLAPGGNTGELFF. The chain uses TRBV7-2 and TRBJ2-2; TRBD2 aligns across 7 bases. This CDR3 is built from 16 residues. V dropped 0 bases and J dropped 2; count of bases not matched to a gene: 3. Germline V gene data show CDR1 as SGHTA and CDR2 as FQGNSA.

For the CDR3, the DNA is TGTGCCAGCAGATCCTCGGGCACCGGGGAGCTGTTTTTT. Protein sequence: CASRSSGTGELFF. The chain carries TRBV12-3 or TRBV12-4 and TRBJ2-2; D gene unclear. The CDR3 has 13 residues. V was clipped by 6 bases and J by 4 bases, with 9 bases between them.

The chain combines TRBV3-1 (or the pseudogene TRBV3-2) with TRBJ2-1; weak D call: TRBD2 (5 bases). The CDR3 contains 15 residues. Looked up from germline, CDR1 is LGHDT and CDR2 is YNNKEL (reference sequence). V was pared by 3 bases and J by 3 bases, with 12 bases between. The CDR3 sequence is CASSQVPGSYNEQFF. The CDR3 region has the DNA TGTGCCAGCAGCCAGGTTCCGGGGAGCTACAATGAGCAGTTCTTC.

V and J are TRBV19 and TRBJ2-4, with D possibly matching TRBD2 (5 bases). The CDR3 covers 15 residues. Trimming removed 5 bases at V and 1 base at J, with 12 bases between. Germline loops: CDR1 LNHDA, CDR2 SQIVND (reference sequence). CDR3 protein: CASSDPSGAKNIQYF. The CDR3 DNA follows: TGTGCCAGTAGTGACCCTTCGGGGGCCAAAAACATTCAGTACTTC.

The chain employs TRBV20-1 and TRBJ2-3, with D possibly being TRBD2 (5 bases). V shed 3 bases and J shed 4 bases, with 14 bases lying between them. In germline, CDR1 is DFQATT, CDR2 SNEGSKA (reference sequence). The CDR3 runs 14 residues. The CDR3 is CSASMRVRSDTQYF. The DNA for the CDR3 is TGCAGTGCTAGTATGAGGGTTCGGTCAGATACGCAGTATTTT.

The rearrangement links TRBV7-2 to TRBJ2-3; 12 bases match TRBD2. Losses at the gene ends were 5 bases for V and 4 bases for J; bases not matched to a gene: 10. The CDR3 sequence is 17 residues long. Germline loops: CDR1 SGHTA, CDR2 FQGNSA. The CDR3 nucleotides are TGTGCCAGCAGCGTGGGACTAGCGGGCACAGCCCCAGATACGCAGTATTTT. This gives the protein CASSVGLAGTAPDTQYF.

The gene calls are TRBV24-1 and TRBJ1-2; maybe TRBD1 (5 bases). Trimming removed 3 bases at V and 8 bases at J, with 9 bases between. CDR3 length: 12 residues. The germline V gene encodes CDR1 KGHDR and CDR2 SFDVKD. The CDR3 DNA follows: TGTGCCACCAGTGATCCAAGACAGGGCTACACCTTC. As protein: CATSDPRQGYTF.

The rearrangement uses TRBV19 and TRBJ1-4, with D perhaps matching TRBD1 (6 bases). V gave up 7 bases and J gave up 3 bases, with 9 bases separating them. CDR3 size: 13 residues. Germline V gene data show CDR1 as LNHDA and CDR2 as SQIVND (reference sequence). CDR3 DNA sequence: TGTGCCAGTACCAGGACAGCTAATGAAAAACTGTTTTTT. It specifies CASTRTANEKLFF.

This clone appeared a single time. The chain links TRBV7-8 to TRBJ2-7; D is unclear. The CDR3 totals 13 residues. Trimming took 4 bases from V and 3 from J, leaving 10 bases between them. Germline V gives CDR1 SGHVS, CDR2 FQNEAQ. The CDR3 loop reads CASSSPPSYEQYV. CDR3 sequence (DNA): TGTGCCAGCAGCTCGCCCCCGAGCTACGAGCAGTACGTC.

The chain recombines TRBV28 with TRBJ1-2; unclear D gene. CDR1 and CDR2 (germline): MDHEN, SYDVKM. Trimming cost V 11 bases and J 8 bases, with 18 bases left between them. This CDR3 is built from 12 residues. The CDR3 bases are TGTGCCGCCATCGGACTGTCTACGGGCTACACCTTC. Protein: CAAIGLSTGYTF.

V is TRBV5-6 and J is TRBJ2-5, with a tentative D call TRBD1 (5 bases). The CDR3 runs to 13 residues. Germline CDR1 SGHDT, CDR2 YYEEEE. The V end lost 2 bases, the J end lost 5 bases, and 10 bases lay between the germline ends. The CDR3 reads CASSFSGHETQYF. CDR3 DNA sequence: TGTGCCAGCAGCTTCTCAGGGCACGAGACCCAGTACTTC.

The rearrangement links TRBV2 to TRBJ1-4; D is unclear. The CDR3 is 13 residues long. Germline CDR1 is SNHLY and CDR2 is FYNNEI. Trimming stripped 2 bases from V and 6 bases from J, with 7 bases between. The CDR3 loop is CASSELSYEKLFF. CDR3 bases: TGTGCCAGCAGTGAATTATCTTATGAAAAACTGTTTTTT.

CDR3 in DNA: TGTGCCAGCTCAGCCCGGACAGGGGATGGCTACACCTTC. Its protein is CASSARTGDGYTF. The genes are TRBV11-2 and TRBJ1-2; 9 bases fit TRBD1. This CDR3 spans 13 amino acids. Germline CDR1 is SGHAT and CDR2 is FQNNGV. Germline trimming cut 8 bases from V and 6 bases from J; bases unmatched to any gene: 7.

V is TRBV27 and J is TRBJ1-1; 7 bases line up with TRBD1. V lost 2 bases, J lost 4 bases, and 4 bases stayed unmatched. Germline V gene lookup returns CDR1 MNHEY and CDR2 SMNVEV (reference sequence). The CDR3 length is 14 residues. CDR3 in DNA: TGTGCCAGCAGTTTAATAGGGGGCGTCACTGAAGCTTTCTTT. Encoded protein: CASSLIGGVTEAFF.

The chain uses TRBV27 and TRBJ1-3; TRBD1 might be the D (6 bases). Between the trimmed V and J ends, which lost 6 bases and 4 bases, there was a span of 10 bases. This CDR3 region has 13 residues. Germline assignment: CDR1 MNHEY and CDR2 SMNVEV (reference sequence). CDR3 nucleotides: TGTGCCAGCAGCAGGGGCTCCGGAAACACCATATATTTT. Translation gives CASSRGSGNTIYF.

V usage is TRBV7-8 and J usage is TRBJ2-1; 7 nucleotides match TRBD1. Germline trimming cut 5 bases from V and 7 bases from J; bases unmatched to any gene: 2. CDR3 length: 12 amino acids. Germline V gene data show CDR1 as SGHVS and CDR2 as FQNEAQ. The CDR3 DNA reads TGTGCCAGCAGCCGACAGGGAAATGAGCAGTTCTTC. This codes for CASSRQGNEQFF.